The clone carrying this T cell receptor beta chain was observed a few times. Its antigen remains unidentified. V lost 0 bases, J lost 5 bases, and 17 bases lay in between. The CDR3 has 17 amino acids. Per the germline V gene, CDR1 is MNHEY and CDR2 is SVGAGI. TCRdb re-called the reads with MiXCR, one entry per CDR3 protein. The table lists fewer than 900,000 distinct CDR3 sequences, roughly 28% of them singletons. This sample was included in a study of T cell repertoires in cytomegalovirus infection. Study-wide background: Public signatures in TCR beta pointed to CMV infection and matching HLA type.

Study-level points and caveats: There were carriers of CMV plus the relevant HLA, and cumulative public TCR beta family frequency identified them.

This TCR was sampled from a human donor in good health (CMV status not recorded). Some clones in this sample may be carry-over from other donors' samples. Sequences were derived from cultured CD8+ T cells from PBMCs, sampled from culture after CMV antigen stimulation. The V gene is TRBV6-5, the J gene TRBJ1-5, with TRBD1 as a possible D gene (6 bases). CDR3 sequence (DNA): TGTGCCAGCAGTTACTCGTACAGGGTCGATTCGGATCAGCCCCAGCATTTT. As protein: CASSYSYRVDSDQPQHF.